This note documents a single TCR beta chain sequence. The data derive from a study of Ad26.COV2.S vaccination and SARS-CoV-2 variants. Study context: Donor got 5x10^10 or 1x10^11 viral particles of Ad26.COV2.S.

The protocol was immunoSEQ multiplex PCR, while the TCRdb copy is restricted to in-frame clones and leaves out a portion. The top ten clones hold approximately 2.5% of a sample with 500,000 or so clones, approximately 89% of them seen once. Stated treatment: some 19 received Ad26.COV2.S at low or high dose, single or two shots; 5 received placebo; per-sample allocation not given. Sampling was done on day 63 after the first vaccine or placebo injection. The starting material was peripheral blood, obtained in a trial of Ad26.COV2.S vaccine versus placebo. The receptor was derived from a person aged 18-65 years who received the Ad26.COV2.S COVID-19 vaccine or a placebo.

This chain's CDR3 is CASSLAIGTGLETQYF. Written as DNA, the CDR3 is TGCGCCAGCAGCTTGGCCATCGGGACAGGGTTAGAGACCCAGTACTTC. The gene calls are TRBV5-1 and TRBJ2-5; 9 bases map to TRBD1. Germline V CDR1 and CDR2: SGHRS, YFSETQ. The junction had 7 bases not matched to a gene; V was cut back by 0 bases and J by 4 bases. This CDR3 has 16 amino acids.